The following is a T cell receptor (beta chain) sequence with its context. This sample stems from a study of OX40 agonist ivuxolimab in advanced cancers. Trimming cost V 0 bases and J 2 bases; bases outside gene matches: 12. The CDR3 covers 18 residues. Germline V gene lookup returns CDR1 LNHNV and CDR2 YYDKDF (reference sequence). Repertoires were generated with immunoSEQ multiplex PCR, while TCRdb's copy carries only in-frame clones and drops some. Seen here are some 30,000 clones, over 80% observed once, and the top ten hold around 4.8%. V usage is TRBV15 and J usage is TRBJ1-1, with 7 bases aligning to TRBD1. The specimen was CD4+ or CD8+ T cells sorted from blood, collected in a trial of the OX40 agonist ivuxolimab. The origin of this receptor is an adult with an advanced solid tumor such as melanoma, head and neck, liver or kidney cancer. CDR3 residues: CATSRDSTGYLGNTEAFF. CDR3 sequence (DNA): TGTGCCACCAGCAGAGATTCGACAGGGTATCTTGGAAACACTGAAGCTTTCTTT.